This is a list of T cell receptor beta chains from one sample in a study of blood T cell repertoires in COVID-19. TCRdb's copy holds only in-frame clones and misses some; the assay was immunoSEQ multiplex PCR. The table records about 140,000 clones, 65% to 85% of them present only once. Sequenced: peripheral blood. Source of these receptors: a young man with COVID-19, enrolled during active disease. Each CDR3 is given with its conserved first and last residue. The D gene is left open where the match is weak. Not every row has a clone size; where given, it reads once, few, many or a size class.

j_gene: TRBJ2-1
v_gene: TRBV7-9
d_gene: TRBD2
abundance: once
CDR3nt: TGTGCCAGCAGCTCCCGACTAGCGGGAGGGAGCTCCTACAATGAGCAGTTCTTC
CDR3aa: CASSSRLAGGSSYNEQFF

j_gene: TRBJ2-5
v_gene: TRBV6-5
d_gene: TRBD2
abundance: -
CDR3nt: TGTGCCAGCAGTCCCGGGACTAGCTTTCAAGAGACCCAGTACTTC
CDR3aa: CASSPGTSFQETQYF

j_gene: TRBJ2-1
v_gene: TRBV11-3
d_gene: TRBD2
abundance: -
CDR3nt: TGTGCCAGCAGCTTACCGGCTAGCGGGAGACAGGTACCGTTCTTC
CDR3aa: CASSLPASGRQVPFF

j_gene: TRBJ1-2
v_gene: TRBV20-1
d_gene: -
abundance: -
CDR3nt: TGCAGTGCTAGTGGGCAGGGCACCTATGGCTACACCTTC
CDR3aa: CSASGQGTYGYTF

j_gene: TRBJ2-5
v_gene: TRBV4-3
d_gene: -
abundance: -
CDR3nt: TGCGCCAGCAGCCAAGGCCCCCGGGAGAAAGAGACCCAGTACTTC
CDR3aa: CASSQGPREKETQYF

j_gene: TRBJ2-5
v_gene: TRBV15
d_gene: TRBD2
abundance: -
CDR3nt: TGTGCCACCAGCCCCCTCCCCGGGGGGGACCAAGAGACCCAGTACTTC
CDR3aa: CATSPLPGGDQETQYF

j_gene: TRBJ2-5
v_gene: TRBV5-1
d_gene: TRBD2
abundance: -
CDR3nt: TGCGCCAGCAGCTTCGGGGGGACGGGGACCCAGTACTTC
CDR3aa: CASSFGGTGTQYF

j_gene: TRBJ1-3
v_gene: TRBV12-3/TRBV12-4
d_gene: -
abundance: -
CDR3nt: TGTGCCGGATACAGCTCTGGAAACACCATATATTTT
CDR3aa: CAGYSSGNTIYF

j_gene: TRBJ2-1
v_gene: TRBV4-2
d_gene: TRBD2
abundance: once
CDR3nt: TGTGCCAGCAGCCAAGCAACAACTAGCGGGAGGTCGAATGAGCAGTTCTTC
CDR3aa: CASSQATTSGRSNEQFF

j_gene: TRBJ2-7
v_gene: TRBV7-2
d_gene: -
abundance: -
CDR3nt: TGTGCCAGCAGCTTAGGGGACTTCCTCCGGGAGCAGTACTTC
CDR3aa: CASSLGDFLREQYF

j_gene: TRBJ1-5
v_gene: TRBV5-1
d_gene: -
abundance: -
CDR3nt: TGCGCCAGCAGCTTGGCGGGTTCGGGTCAGCCCCAGCATTTT
CDR3aa: CASSLAGSGQPQHF

j_gene: TRBJ2-1
v_gene: TRBV9
d_gene: TRBD1
abundance: -
CDR3nt: TGTGCCAGCAGCGCCGGGACAGGGATGAATGAGCAGTTCTTC
CDR3aa: CASSAGTGMNEQFF

j_gene: TRBJ2-1
v_gene: TRBV4-1
d_gene: TRBD2
abundance: -
CDR3nt: TGCGCCAGCAGCCAAGCTCGGAGACTAGCGGGAGGTTCCTACAATGAGCAGTTCTTC
CDR3aa: CASSQARRLAGGSYNEQFF

j_gene: TRBJ2-7
v_gene: TRBV28
d_gene: -
abundance: -
CDR3nt: TGTGCCAGCAGCCAGGGCTCATACTACGAGCAGTACTTC
CDR3aa: CASSQGSYYEQYF

j_gene: TRBJ1-4
v_gene: TRBV10-2
d_gene: -
abundance: few
CDR3nt: TGCGCCAGCAGTGAGAGGCGGACATCAACTAATGAAAAACTGTTTTTT
CDR3aa: CASSERRTSTNEKLFF

j_gene: TRBJ2-5
v_gene: TRBV7-2
d_gene: TRBD1
abundance: -
CDR3nt: TGTGCCAGCAGCTCCCGGACAGGGGAAGAGACCCAGTACTTC
CDR3aa: CASSSRTGEETQYF

j_gene: TRBJ1-4
v_gene: TRBV5-4
d_gene: -
abundance: -
CDR3nt: TGTGCCAGCAGCTCCATTGGACGGGGAAATGAAAAACTGTTTTTT
CDR3aa: CASSSIGRGNEKLFF

j_gene: TRBJ2-1
v_gene: TRBV2
d_gene: TRBD2
abundance: -
CDR3nt: TGTGCCAGCAGTGAAGGCCTAGCGGGAGGATTTGATGAGCAGTTCTTC
CDR3aa: CASSEGLAGGFDEQFF

j_gene: TRBJ1-5
v_gene: TRBV6-6
d_gene: -
abundance: -
CDR3nt: TGTGCCAGCAGTTCCCCAGGGGAAGGCAATCAGCCCCAGCATTTT
CDR3aa: CASSSPGEGNQPQHF

j_gene: TRBJ2-7
v_gene: TRBV6-5
d_gene: -
abundance: -
CDR3nt: TGTGCCAGCAGTTACGACAGGTTTTACGAGCAGTACTTC
CDR3aa: CASSYDRFYEQYF

j_gene: TRBJ2-7
v_gene: TRBV9
d_gene: TRBD2
abundance: medium-sized
CDR3nt: TGTGCCAGCAGCGTCTCTAGCGGGAGCGGGGGCGAGCAGTACTTC
CDR3aa: CASSVSSGSGGEQYF

j_gene: TRBJ2-3
v_gene: TRBV6-5
d_gene: -
abundance: few
CDR3nt: TGTGCCAGCAGTTCCCGCGCGAGCACAGATACGCAGTATTTT
CDR3aa: CASSSRASTDTQYF

j_gene: TRBJ2-7
v_gene: TRBV6-5
d_gene: TRBD1
abundance: -
CDR3nt: TGTGCCAGCACCTGGGGGACAGGGGGCTCCGAGCAGTACTTC
CDR3aa: CASTWGTGGSEQYF

j_gene: TRBJ2-3
v_gene: TRBV29-1
d_gene: TRBD1
abundance: -
CDR3nt: TGCAGCGTTGAAGCTGGAACAGGGGGCGCGCAGTATTTT
CDR3aa: CSVEAGTGGAQYF

j_gene: TRBJ2-1
v_gene: TRBV29-1
d_gene: -
abundance: -
CDR3nt: TGCAGCGTGTTTTCGCTGAGCTCCTACAATGAGCAGTTCTTC
CDR3aa: CSVFSLSSYNEQFF

j_gene: TRBJ2-1
v_gene: TRBV4-3
d_gene: -
abundance: -
CDR3nt: TGCGCCAGCAGCAGAGGGTCCTACAATGAGCAGTTCTTC
CDR3aa: CASSRGSYNEQFF

j_gene: TRBJ2-7
v_gene: TRBV10-3
d_gene: TRBD1
abundance: -
CDR3nt: TGTGCCATCAGTGGGGGGGATGAAAGGACAGGGAGGTTTCAGGACGAGCAGTACTTC
CDR3aa: CAISGGDERTGRFQDEQYF

j_gene: TRBJ1-2
v_gene: TRBV11-2
d_gene: -
abundance: -
CDR3nt: TGTGCCAGCAGCTTAGTATGGTCTCAGGCAGATGGCTACACCTTC
CDR3aa: CASSLVWSQADGYTF

j_gene: TRBJ2-5
v_gene: TRBV11-2
d_gene: TRBD1
abundance: -
CDR3nt: TGTGCCAGCAGCCCGCCGGGACAGGGAGTTGGAAGGGAGACCCAGTACTTC
CDR3aa: CASSPPGQGVGRETQYF

j_gene: TRBJ2-3
v_gene: TRBV7-9
d_gene: -
abundance: -
CDR3nt: TGTGCCAGCAGCTTAGAGGGGACTCCTAGCACAGATACGCAGTATTTT
CDR3aa: CASSLEGTPSTDTQYF

j_gene: TRBJ2-1
v_gene: TRBV5-1
d_gene: TRBD2
abundance: once
CDR3nt: TGCGCCAGCAGCCTACTAGCGGGAGGGTTGAATGAGCAGTTCTTC
CDR3aa: CASSLLAGGLNEQFF

j_gene: TRBJ1-3
v_gene: TRBV5-1
d_gene: -
abundance: -
CDR3nt: TGCGCCAGCAGCGTCGGGGACAGAAACACCATATATTTT
CDR3aa: CASSVGDRNTIYF

j_gene: TRBJ2-1
v_gene: TRBV10-1
d_gene: TRBD2
abundance: few
CDR3nt: TGCGCCAGCAGTGAGACAGCGGGAGTAGGAGAGCAGTTCTTC
CDR3aa: CASSETAGVGEQFF

j_gene: TRBJ2-2
v_gene: TRBV5-4
d_gene: TRBD2
abundance: -
CDR3nt: TGTGCCAGCAGCTTAGGGGTACTAGCGGACACCGGGGAGCTGTTTTTT
CDR3aa: CASSLGVLADTGELFF

j_gene: TRBJ1-5
v_gene: TRBV9
d_gene: -
abundance: -
CDR3nt: TGTGCCAGCAGCGCCGGACGGGGGGGCTTCAATAGCAATCAGCCCCAGCATTTT
CDR3aa: CASSAGRGGFNSNQPQHF

j_gene: TRBJ2-1
v_gene: TRBV7-9
d_gene: -
abundance: -
CDR3nt: TGTGCCAGCAGCTTAGATCCCAACGCGCCGTTCTTC
CDR3aa: CASSLDPNAPFF

j_gene: TRBJ2-7
v_gene: TRBV9
d_gene: TRBD1
abundance: -
CDR3nt: TGTGCCAGCAGCGTAGCTCCGGGACAGGGCGAAGAGCAGTACTTC
CDR3aa: CASSVAPGQGEEQYF

j_gene: TRBJ2-3
v_gene: TRBV6-6
d_gene: -
abundance: -
CDR3nt: TGTGCCAGCAATTCCGGAGGAGATACGCAGTATTTT
CDR3aa: CASNSGGDTQYF

j_gene: TRBJ2-7
v_gene: TRBV9
d_gene: TRBD2
abundance: -
CDR3nt: TGTGCCAGCAGCGTAGAAGAGCGGGAGGGCCTCGAGCAGTACTTC
CDR3aa: CASSVEEREGLEQYF

j_gene: TRBJ2-5
v_gene: TRBV4-1
d_gene: -
abundance: few
CDR3nt: TGCGCCAGCAGCCAAGAATCGATTCACGTTTCAGGGTTAGCAGAGACCCAGTACTTC
CDR3aa: CASSQESIHVSGLAETQYF

j_gene: TRBJ2-7
v_gene: TRBV10-1
d_gene: -
abundance: -
CDR3nt: TGCGCCAGGAGTCCAGAGGACGAGCAGTACTTC
CDR3aa: CARSPEDEQYF

j_gene: TRBJ1-4
v_gene: TRBV7-3
d_gene: -
abundance: -
CDR3nt: TGTGCCAGCAGCTTGTCCGGGGGGTCGGTTGAAAAACTGTTTTTT
CDR3aa: CASSLSGGSVEKLFF

j_gene: TRBJ2-3
v_gene: TRBV6-9
d_gene: TRBD2
abundance: -
CDR3nt: TGTGCCCCCCCCCGGGGGGAAGCGGGAGACGCTTCAGATACGCAGTATTTT
CDR3aa: CAPPRGEAGDASDTQYF

j_gene: TRBJ1-2
v_gene: TRBV5-1
d_gene: TRBD1
abundance: -
CDR3nt: TGCGCCAGCAGCGGGGAGGGACAGGGATACTATGGCTACACCTTC
CDR3aa: CASSGEGQGYYGYTF

j_gene: TRBJ2-5
v_gene: TRBV6-5
d_gene: TRBD2
abundance: -
CDR3nt: TGTGCCAGCAGTTACTCGACGGCGGGAGGGCAAGAGACCCAGTACTTC
CDR3aa: CASSYSTAGGQETQYF

j_gene: TRBJ2-3
v_gene: TRBV18
d_gene: TRBD2
abundance: -
CDR3nt: TGTGCCAGCTCACCGACCGGGGGGGACACAGATACGCAGTATTTT
CDR3aa: CASSPTGGDTDTQYF

j_gene: TRBJ2-5
v_gene: TRBV7-9
d_gene: TRBD1
abundance: -
CDR3nt: TGTGCCAGCAGTTCCGACAGGGAGAATATCAAGAGGACCCAGTACTTC
CDR3aa: CASSSDRENIKRTQYF

j_gene: TRBJ1-1
v_gene: TRBV13
d_gene: TRBD1
abundance: -
CDR3nt: TGTGCCAGCAGCGAGCGACAGGGTTACACTGAAGCTTTCTTT
CDR3aa: CASSERQGYTEAFF

j_gene: TRBJ2-1
v_gene: TRBV9
d_gene: -
abundance: -
CDR3nt: TGTGCCAGCAGCGTAGGACTAAGCTCCTACAATGAGCAGTTCTTC
CDR3aa: CASSVGLSSYNEQFF

j_gene: TRBJ1-1
v_gene: TRBV25-1
d_gene: -
abundance: -
CDR3nt: TGTGCCAGCCCGCGGGGCACTATGAACACTGAAGCTTTCTTT
CDR3aa: CASPRGTMNTEAFF

j_gene: TRBJ2-2
v_gene: TRBV28
d_gene: TRBD2
abundance: -
CDR3nt: TGTGCCAGCAGTAGACTAGCGGGAGTTAACGGGGAGCTGTTTTTT
CDR3aa: CASSRLAGVNGELFF

j_gene: TRBJ1-1
v_gene: TRBV10-1
d_gene: TRBD1
abundance: few
CDR3nt: TGCGCCAGCAGTGAGCCCAGGGGGGAGAACACTGAAGCTTTCTTT
CDR3aa: CASSEPRGENTEAFF

j_gene: TRBJ2-7
v_gene: TRBV5-4
d_gene: -
abundance: -
CDR3nt: TGTGCCAGCAGCTTGGAGAGCTCCTACGAGCAGTACTTC
CDR3aa: CASSLESSYEQYF

j_gene: TRBJ2-5
v_gene: TRBV27
d_gene: -
abundance: -
CDR3nt: TGTGCCAGCAGTTTATCAGCTAGTAGGGAGACCCAGTACTTC
CDR3aa: CASSLSASRETQYF

j_gene: TRBJ1-2
v_gene: TRBV6-1
d_gene: TRBD1
abundance: -
CDR3nt: TGTGCCAGCAGTGAGAGGCAGGGGGTTCCTGTCGTGAACTATGGCTACACCTTC
CDR3aa: CASSERQGVPVVNYGYTF